This T cell receptor (beta chain) is from a study of T cell changes during pregnancy in multiple sclerosis. The assay was immunoSEQ multiplex PCR, and TCRdb's table has in-frame clones only and misses some. This sample yields around 29,000 clones, of which more than 75% are seen a single time; approximately 8% belongs to the top ten. Trimming pared 9 bases from V and 5 bases from J, leaving 10 bases between. The CDR3 length is 11 residues. The germline V gene encodes CDR1 MNHEY and CDR2 SMNVEV (reference sequence). Specimen: CD8+ T cells from peripheral blood mononuclear cells, collected after pregnancy. This chain joins TRBV27 and TRBJ1-1; D is ambiguous. This TCR derives from a female donor with multiple sclerosis, enrolled in a pregnancy study. The CDR3 loop reads CASGGRTEAFF. CDR3 in DNA: TGTGCCAGTGGAGGGCGGACTGAAGCTTTCTTT.